Below are 6 T cell receptor beta chains sequenced from a single sample in a study of blood T cell repertoires in COVID-19 (TCRdb year 2020). The library was produced with the immunoSEQ multiplex PCR assay. TCRdb retrieved this table from immuneACCESS and kept in-frame rearrangements only. Not all clones are present; in checked studies, unresolved V genes account for under half, and no reason is known for the remainder. The sample contains a few hundred thousand clones, around nine tenths of them found a single time. 1.9% of the sample comes from the top ten. Material for sequencing was PBMCs or T cells enriched from blood (not recorded which). Source of these receptors: a woman aged 55-69 years who had recovered from COVID-19.

The CDR3 bases are TGTGCCAGCAGCCCGACTGAGTTGGGCACAGATACGCAGTATTTT. Encoded protein: CASSPTELGTDTQYF. This chain joins TRBV3-1 (or the pseudogene TRBV3-2) and TRBJ2-3, with D uncertain. Trimming cost V 4 bases and J 1 base, with 12 bases left between them. Germline lookup yields CDR1 LGHDT and CDR2 YNNKEL (reference sequence). This CDR3 is 15 amino acids long.

This chain links TRBV12-3 or TRBV12-4 with TRBJ1-2; D possibly corresponds to TRBD1 (5 bases). The CDR3 loop spans 11 amino acids. V lost 5 bases and J 13 bases, leaving 14 bases between the germline ends. CDR3 sequence (DNA): TGTGCCAGCAGTCCGGGGGGGGGTGGCACCTTC. This sequence encodes CASSPGGGGTF.

CDR3 in amino acids: CASSVASGTYNEQFF. CDR3 nucleotides: TGTGCCAGCAGCGTAGCTAGCGGGACCTACAATGAGCAGTTCTTC. The rearrangement joins TRBV9 to TRBJ2-1; 9 bases fit TRBD2. CDR3 length equals 15 residues. The ends lost 0 bases at V and 2 bases at J; junction bases unmatched: 0. Germline CDR1 SGDLS, CDR2 YYNGEE.

This chain links TRBV15 with TRBJ1-2; 7 bases fit TRBD1. The length of the CDR3 is 16 residues. Losses at the gene ends were 0 bases for V and 6 bases for J; bases not matched to a gene: 10. The V gene's germline CDR1 is LNHNV and CDR2 YYDKDF (reference sequence). CDR3 DNA sequence: TGTGCCACCAGCAGAGATCAGGGACAGAACCCTCATGGCTACACCTTC. Translating gives CATSRDQGQNPHGYTF.

Written as DNA, the CDR3 is TGTGCCAGCTCACCATCCCACATGGAGGGTGAAAAACTGTTTTTT. Residues: CASSPSHMEGEKLFF. The rearrangement links TRBV18 to TRBJ1-4; no firm D call. CDR1 is KGHSH and CDR2 is LQKENI in the germline V gene. V dropped 2 bases and J dropped 7 bases, with 14 bases sitting between them. This CDR3 has 15 amino acids.

The DNA for the CDR3 is TGCGCCAGCAGCCAAGATGGGACTAGTGCTCGGCAGTACTTC. It encodes CASSQDGTSARQYF. The genes are TRBV4-1 and TRBJ2-7, with 8 positions matching TRBD2. Germline V CDR1 and CDR2: MGHRA, YSYEKL. V was clipped by 0 bases and J by 9 bases; unmatched bases: 7. This CDR3 has 14 residues.